This T cell receptor (beta chain) was identified during a study of CD8+CD57+ T cells in acquired aplastic anemia. TCR beta VDJ and CDR3 were profiled, and genomic DNA was the template. TCRdb re-derived calls from the reads in MiXCR, one entry per CDR3 protein. Of around 430,000 distinct CDR3 sequences listed, approximately 33% were seen once; the top ten hold under 0.95%. Germline assignment: CDR1 ENHRY and CDR2 SYGVKD. This CDR3 comprises 14 residues. V lost 4 bases to trimming and J lost 6 bases; unmatched junction nucleotides: 2. Comment on this clonotype: Its antigen is currently unknown.

Study conclusions and caveats: Patients shared some 30 CD8+ CDR3 sequences with controls. Statistical testing detected no significant gap in CD8+ Simpson's diversity between patients and controls.

Patients sequenced had flow cytometry evidence of CD8+CD57+ cell expansion. There were no patients without severe acquired aplastic anemia. Blood sampling was performed on the patients, and none of them had received therapy by then. This sequence was found in a human donor with aplastic anemia. V is TRBV10-3 and J is TRBJ2-7; 14 nucleotides agree with TRBD2. Sequencing used sorted CD4+, CD8+, or CD8+CD57+ T cells (not recorded which) from PBMCs. The CDR3 sequence is CAISGTSGGPEQYF. The CDR3 nucleotides read TGTGCCATCAGTGGGACTAGCGGGGGGCCCGAGCAGTACTTC.